A single sample is the source of the 18 T cell receptor beta chains below, sequenced in a study of T-cell reconstitution after alpha-beta-depleted transplantation in children. As it was prepared, the TCRbeta library received unique molecular identifiers. One entry per CDR3 protein results from TCRdb running MiXCR on the PCR reads. The sample lists 490,000 or so distinct CDR3 sequences; around 13% were seen once. The input for sequencing was PBMCs from the stem cell graft donor, taken from the stem cell graft. The receptor source for this set is a human donor who donated a stem cell graft to a child with combined immunodeficiency.

This clonotype was seen at least ten times. The genes are TRBV11-1 and TRBJ2-1; 14 bases are a match to TRBD2. This CDR3 comprises 19 residues. Germline values: CDR1 SGHAT, CDR2 FQDESV (reference sequence). Losses at the gene ends were 3 bases for V and 3 bases for J; bases not matched to a gene: 10. The DNA of the CDR3 is TGTGCCAGCAGCTTGTCTGGACTAGCGGGAGGCATTCTCTACAATGAGCAGTTCTTC. It yields the protein CASSLSGLAGGILYNEQFF. Filled out from reference TRBV11-1 and TRBJ2-1, the complete variable domain reads EAEVAQSPRYKITEKSQAVAFWCDPISGHATLYWYRQILGQGPELLVQFQDESVVDDSQLPKDRFSAERLKGVDSTLKIQPAELGDSAMYLCASSLSGLAGGILYNEQFFGPGTRLTVL.

This chain uses TRBV3-1 with TRBJ2-3, with D possibly TRBD2 on 5 matching bases. This CDR3 is 18 amino acids long. Germline values: CDR1 LGHDT, CDR2 YNNKEL (reference sequence). The V end was cut by 3 bases, the J end by 0 bases, with 19 bases between. The CDR3 sequence: CASSQAGWLNPSTDTQYF. In DNA, the CDR3 is TGTGCCAGCAGCCAGGCGGGTTGGCTGAATCCTAGCACAGATACGCAGTATTTT.

The rearrangement uses TRBV20-1 and TRBJ2-1; 7 bases are a match to TRBD1. J was trimmed by 3 bases and V by 6 bases; bases with no gene match: 17. Germline-derived CDR1 and CDR2 are DFQATT and SNEGSKA (reference sequence). The CDR3 extends over 17 amino acids. The CDR3 loop is CSAPDRDSPLIYNEQFF. The CDR3 bases are TGCAGTGCGCCCGACCGGGACAGTCCTTTGATCTACAATGAGCAGTTCTTC.

Many counts were recorded for this clonotype. This chain connects TRBV20-1 to TRBJ2-1, with 12 bases aligning to TRBD2. The germline gives CDR1 DFQATT, CDR2 SNEGSKA (reference sequence). Losses at the gene ends were 2 bases for V and 3 bases for J; bases not matched to a gene: 11. The CDR3 runs 18 residues. This chain's CDR3 is CSARSSGGAFFGYNEQFF. CDR3 DNA: TGCAGTGCTAGATCTAGCGGGGGGGCCTTTTTTGGCTACAATGAGCAGTTCTTC.

This clonotype was counted a few times. Written as DNA, the CDR3 is TGTGCCTGGAGTGTAGAGGGGATCTACTATGGCTACACCTTC. This gives the protein CAWSVEGIYYGYTF. This sequence joins TRBV30 and TRBJ1-2, with a weak D call TRBD1 (5 bases). CDR1 is GTSNPN and CDR2 is SVGIG in the germline V gene (reference sequence). Trimming left V 0 bases short and J 3 bases short, with 11 bases between. The CDR3 extends over 14 amino acids.

This clonotype has at least ten counts. The CDR3 region has the DNA TGCAGCGTTTCGGACACAGATACGCAGTATTTT. It encodes CSVSDTDTQYF. This sequence joins TRBV29-1 and TRBJ2-3, with unresolved D. The CDR3 contains 11 residues. The germline V gene encodes CDR1 SQVTM and CDR2 ANQGSEA. V was trimmed by 5 bases and J by 2 bases, leaving 5 bases between them.

This clonotype was observed many times. The gene calls are TRBV6-1 and TRBJ2-3; D could derive from TRBD1 or TRBD2 (5 bases each). Trimming pared 7 bases from V and 1 base from J, leaving 9 bases between. The CDR3 extends over 13 amino acids. CDR1 is MNHNS, CDR2 SASEGT, per germline. CDR3: CASISGRTDTQYF. CDR3 coding DNA: TGTGCCAGCATCTCGGGGCGCACAGATACGCAGTATTTT.

This clonotype was seen ten or more times. V usage is TRBV20-1 and J usage is TRBJ2-7, with 8 positions matching TRBD1. The CDR3 contains 13 residues. V was clipped by 6 bases and J by 3 bases; unmatched bases: 7. Germline V gene sequence: CDR1 DFQATT, CDR2 SNEGSKA (reference sequence). The CDR3 protein is CSAITGGHYEQYF. The CDR3 DNA reads as TGCAGTGCAATAACAGGGGGACACTACGAGCAGTACTTC.

The chain carries TRBV30 and TRBJ1-1, with TRBD1 matching over 8 bases. The trim removed 0 bases at V and 3 bases at J, leaving 3 bases unmatched. CDR1 GTSNPN and CDR2 SVGIG come from the germline V gene (reference sequence). The CDR3 consists of 14 residues. The CDR3 nucleotides are TGTGCCTGGAGTGTACGACAGGGGTACACTGAAGCTTTCTTT. It codes for CAWSVRQGYTEAFF.

The V and J genes are TRBV9 and TRBJ2-1; the D call may be TRBD1 or TRBD2 (5 bases each). The V gene lost 3 bases and the J gene lost 9 bases, with 7 bases spanning the gap. The CDR3 extends over 11 amino acids. CDR1 and CDR2 (germline): SGDLS, YYNGEE. The CDR3 nucleotides read TGTGCCAGCAGCGGGGACGGTGAGCAGTTCTTC. Amino acids: CASSGDGEQFF.

The rearrangement joins TRBV6-1 to TRBJ1-2, with TRBD1 as a possible D gene (5 bases). Trimming stripped 2 bases from V and 5 bases from J, with 21 bases between. The CDR3 spans 17 residues. From germline, CDR1 is MNHNS and CDR2 SASEGT. In DNA form, the CDR3 reads TGTGCCAGCAGTGAACCACCTCGGGGAGGGGAGAAGTATGGCTACACCTTC. Protein product: CASSEPPRGGEKYGYTF.

This clonotype was counted at least ten times. V gene TRBV6-2 or TRBV6-3 combines with J gene TRBJ2-2, with D perhaps matching TRBD2 (5 bases). The CDR3 consists of 16 residues. CDR1 is MNHEY and CDR2 is SVGEGT in the germline V gene. Deletions cut 1 base from V and 6 bases from J, with 15 bases between. The CDR3 reads CASSYWERALSGELFF. CDR3 in DNA: TGTGCCAGCAGTTACTGGGAGAGGGCGCTCTCCGGGGAGCTGTTTTTT.

This clonotype was seen a handful of times. The chain is built from TRBV5-1 and TRBJ2-7, with TRBD1 matching over 7 bases. CDR1 is SGHRS, CDR2 YFSETQ, per germline. The CDR3 extends over 16 amino acids. The junction had 13 bases not matched to a gene; V was cut back by 2 bases and J by 5 bases. CDR3 nucleotide sequence: TGCGCCAGCAGCTTCCGGGCCAGACAGGGAAGCCACGAGCAGTACTTC. Its translation: CASSFRARQGSHEQYF.

V is TRBV7-3 and J is TRBJ1-1; the D is unclear. Trimming took 8 bases from V and 5 from J, leaving 15 bases between them. The germline CDR1 and CDR2 sequences are SGHTA and FQGTGA. This CDR3 contains 13 residues. The CDR3 loop is CASLEGPGTEAFF. The CDR3 region has the DNA TGTGCCAGCTTGGAAGGGCCGGGAACTGAAGCTTTCTTT.

This clonotype has just a few counts. The CDR3 here is CASSGGRVNNNEQFF. The CDR3 bases are TGTGCCAGCAGTGGGGGCAGGGTAAACAACAATGAGCAGTTCTTC. This chain connects TRBV6-1 to TRBJ2-1; perhaps TRBD1 as D (5 bases). The V and J ends lost 4 bases and 5 bases respectively, with 15 bases between them. This CDR3 is 15 amino acids long. In germline, CDR1 is MNHNS, CDR2 SASEGT.

The V gene is TRBV12-3 or TRBV12-4, the J gene TRBJ2-1; tentative D call: TRBD1 (5 bases). The V end was cut by 1 base, the J end by 2 bases, with 15 bases between. The CDR3 length is 17 residues. The CDR3 DNA reads as TGTGCCAGCAGTTTAGTTCTATCAGGGAATCCCTACAATGAGCAGTTCTTC. Translation gives CASSLVLSGNPYNEQFF.

This clonotype was recorded a few times. This sequence joins TRBV20-1 and TRBJ2-2, with TRBD1 matching over 7 bases. CDR3 size: 13 residues. Germline V lookup: CDR1 DFQATT, CDR2 SNEGSKA (reference sequence). V lost 5 bases to trimming and J lost 5 bases; unmatched junction nucleotides: 5. CDR3 loop: CSALPQGTGELFF. CDR3 DNA sequence: TGCAGTGCTCTCCCACAGGGGACCGGGGAGCTGTTTTTT.

The sample holds many counts of this clonotype. V is TRBV12-3 or TRBV12-4 and J is TRBJ1-5; TRBD1 is a possible D gene (6 bases). The CDR3 has 14 amino acids. V was cut by 7 bases and J by 7 bases, with 17 bases left in between. CDR3 DNA: TGTGCCAGCACCGTGACAGGAGTCGGCCAGCCCCAGCATTTT. It codes for CASTVTGVGQPQHF.